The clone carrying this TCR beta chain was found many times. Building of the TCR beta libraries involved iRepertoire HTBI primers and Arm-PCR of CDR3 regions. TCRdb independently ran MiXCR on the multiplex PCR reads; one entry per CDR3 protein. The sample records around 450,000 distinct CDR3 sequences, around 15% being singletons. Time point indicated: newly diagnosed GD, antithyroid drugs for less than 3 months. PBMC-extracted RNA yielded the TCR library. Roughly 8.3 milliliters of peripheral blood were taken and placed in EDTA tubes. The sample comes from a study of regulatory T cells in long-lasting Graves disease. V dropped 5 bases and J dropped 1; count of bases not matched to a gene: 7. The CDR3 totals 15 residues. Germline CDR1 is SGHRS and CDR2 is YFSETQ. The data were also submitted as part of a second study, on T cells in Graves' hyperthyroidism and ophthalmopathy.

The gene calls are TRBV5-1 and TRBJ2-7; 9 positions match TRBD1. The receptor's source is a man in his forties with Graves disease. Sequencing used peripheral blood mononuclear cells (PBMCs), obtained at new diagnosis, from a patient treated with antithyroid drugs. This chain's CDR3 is CASSSFGTGSYEQYF. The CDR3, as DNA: TGCGCCAGCAGTTCCTTCGGGACAGGGTCCTACGAGCAGTACTTC.